This T cell receptor (beta chain) was identified during a study of T cell repertoires in cytomegalovirus infection. On the study more broadly: TCR beta signatures that were public indicated CMV infection and matching HLA type.

One entry per CDR3 protein results from TCRdb running MiXCR on the reads. Among roughly 760,000 distinct CDR3 sequences, 35% were seen once, and the ten largest hold around 2.6%. This clonotype was observed a handful of times. The V gene lost 5 bases and the J gene lost 6 bases, with 10 bases spanning the gap. This CDR3 spans 11 amino acids. Germline-derived CDR1 and CDR2 are SQVTM and ANQGSEA. What was sequenced was PBMCs. The receptor was isolated from a human donor in good health (CMV status not recorded). Some clones in this sample may be carry-over from other donors' samples. The rearrangement uses TRBV29-1 and TRBJ2-5, with D possibly TRBD2 on 6 matching bases. The CDR3 region is CSVLGRQTQYF. CDR3 in DNA: TGCAGCGTTTTGGGGAGGCAGACCCAGTACTTC.